The following is a T cell receptor beta chain sequence with its context. These data belong to a study of shared clonotypes between healthy human individuals. Splitting of CD4+ cells produced CD45RA+ naive and CD45RA-negative memory subsets. The test was conducted at deep level. Produced via immunoSEQ multiplex PCR; TCRdb's table is partial and in-frame only. The sample has 2 million to 2.5 million clones, about nine tenths seen once; the top ten hold more than 0.35%. Sample: naive CD4+ T cells from PBMCs. Subset in this sample: CD45RA+ positively selected. The TCR comes from a man younger than 35 in good health. Some clones in this sample may be carry-over from other donors' samples.

CDR3 bases: TGTGCCAGCAGGCATAAGAGAACAGGGGACCGCACAGATACGCAGTATTTT. Protein sequence: CASRHKRTGDRTDTQYF. V and J are TRBV7-3 and TRBJ2-3; 7 nucleotides agree with TRBD1. The CDR3 is 17 amino acids. J gave up 1 base and V 6 bases, and 13 bases lay outside the gene matches. CDR1 and CDR2 (germline): SGHTA, FQGTGA.